Below, one TCR beta chain is given with its context. Its target is unknown. The sample is drawn from a study of cytomegalovirus exposure and HLA in healthy donors. Study conclusions and caveats: Per a prior analysis, the majority of TCR beta V segments were productive roughly 90% or roughly 30% of the time. Rates of TCR association differed by HLA locus in a later analysis, with DRB1 highest and HLA-C lowest.

PCR primers comprised 60 Vbeta and 13 Jbeta primers. The data were produced by immunoSEQ multiplex PCR, yet TCRdb's version contains in-frame clones alone and is incomplete. The table shows under 200,000 clones, with 68% occurring only once. The CDR3 runs 13 residues. Input material: PBMCs. The rearrangement uses TRBV21-1 and TRBJ2-1; the D call of TRBD1 is as the table states it, not checked on the DNA. TRBV21-1 is a known pseudogene. This sequence originates from a woman between 40 and 50 years old in good health and CMV-seropositive. The CDR3 DNA is TGTGCCAGCAGCAACAGGGCCTACAATGAGCAGTTCTTC. Its translation: CASSNRAYNEQFF.